Below are 14 T cell receptor beta chains sequenced from a single sample in a study of blood T cell repertoires in COVID-19. Sequencing used immunoSEQ multiplex PCR; TCRdb keeps in-frame clones, though not all of them. The table records 150,000 to 200,000 clones, just over 90% of them present only once. Sequenced material: peripheral blood. The source of these receptors is a woman aged 55-75 years with COVID-19, enrolled during active disease.

The rearrangement joins TRBV25-1 to TRBJ2-1; TRBD1 matches 9 bases. With V trimmed by 3 bases and J by 4 bases, 4 bases remained unmatched. The CDR3 runs to 15 residues. Germline loops: CDR1 MGHDK, CDR2 SYGVNS. Here the CDR3 reads CASSDGTGTYNEQFF. CDR3 coding DNA: TGTGCCAGCAGTGACGGGACAGGGACTTACAATGAGCAGTTCTTC.

J is TRBJ1-1 and V is TRBV10-3; D ambiguous. The CDR3 contains 15 residues. Germline values: CDR1 ENHRY, CDR2 SYGVKD. V was clipped by 10 bases and J by 11 bases, with 29 bases between them. CDR3 bases: TGTGCCAAACATCGACGCCAGGCCAGTCCCATGTGGGCTTTCTTT. Translation gives CAKHRRQASPMWAFF.

The chain has TRBV4-3 and TRBJ1-2; tentative D call: TRBD1 (5 bases). The germline V gene has CDR1 LGHNA and CDR2 YSLEER. There are 15 residues in the CDR3. Trimming shortened V by 3 bases and J by 6 bases, and 17 bases separated the two germline ends. The CDR3 region is CASSQGRGRTDGYTF. CDR3 nucleotides: TGCGCCAGCAGCCAGGGAAGGGGCCGGACGGATGGCTACACCTTC.

The chain links TRBV23-1 to TRBJ2-2; D might be TRBD1 (5 bases). TRBV23-1 is known as an ORF, though its function is uncertain. The CDR3 totals 14 residues. Between the trimmed V and J ends, which lost 4 bases and 4 bases, there was a span of 10 bases. The CDR3, as DNA: TGCGCCAGCAGTCTGGGGCGGTTCACCGGGGAGCTGTTTTTT. It codes for CASSLGRFTGELFF.

This sequence joins TRBV7-9 and TRBJ1-2; D not certain. Germline V gene data show CDR1 as SEHNR and CDR2 as FQNEAQ (reference sequence). CDR3 length: 12 amino acids. V was shortened by 2 bases and J by 6 bases, with 7 bases between the two germline ends. This CDR3 reads CASSLTQDGYTF. DNA for the CDR3: TGTGCCAGCAGCTTAACTCAGGATGGCTACACCTTC.

The gene calls are TRBV9 and TRBJ2-2; 7 nucleotides align to TRBD2. The CDR3 covers 16 residues. The germline CDR1 and CDR2 sequences are SGDLS and YYNGEE. Losses at the gene ends were 1 base for V and 0 bases for J; bases not matched to a gene: 3. The CDR3 here is CASSVSGGANTGELFF. The CDR3 bases are TGTGCCAGCAGCGTATCTGGGGGGGCGAACACCGGGGAGCTGTTTTTT.

Only a few counts were recorded for this clone. The chain couples TRBV7-9 to TRBJ1-2; 7 nucleotides agree with TRBD1. The CDR3 runs 14 residues. J was trimmed by 8 bases and V by 3 bases; bases with no gene match: 9. Germline V gives CDR1 SEHNR, CDR2 FQNEAQ (reference sequence). The CDR3 region is CASSFAQGRKGYTF. In DNA form, the CDR3 reads TGTGCCAGCAGCTTTGCACAGGGGAGAAAGGGCTACACCTTC.

The chain has TRBV7-2 and TRBJ2-1, with TRBD1 matching 8 bases. Germline-derived CDR1 and CDR2 are SGHTA and FQGNSA. The CDR3 length is 16 residues. The V and J ends lost 3 bases and 4 bases, in that order; junction bases with no gene match: 8. The CDR3 is CASSFDRDRRYNEQFF. In DNA, the CDR3 is TGTGCCAGCAGCTTTGACCGGGACAGGAGATACAATGAGCAGTTCTTC.

The chain links TRBV5-6 to TRBJ1-2; 9 bases align to TRBD1. The CDR3 is made up of 16 amino acids. V shed 3 bases and J 6 bases; nucleotides not matched to a gene: 12. Germline assignment: CDR1 SGHDT and CDR2 YYEEEE. CDR3 protein: CASSYRQGGSPDGYTF. CDR3 DNA: TGTGCCAGCAGCTATAGACAGGGGGGATCACCCGATGGCTACACCTTC.

This chain joins TRBV5-8 and TRBJ1-3; D possibly corresponds to TRBD1 (5 bases). This CDR3 comprises 18 residues. Germline CDR1 is SGHTS and CDR2 is YDEGEE. V lost 1 base, J lost 5 bases, and 22 bases lay in between. The CDR3: CASSLLVWERGTRNTIYF. CDR3 DNA: TGTGCCAGCAGCTTGCTGGTGTGGGAACGAGGGACTAGAAACACCATATATTTT.

The chain combines TRBV11-3 with TRBJ2-1, with 10 bases that match TRBD2. Germline V gene lookup returns CDR1 SGHNT and CDR2 YENEEA. There are 16 residues in the CDR3. The V and J ends lost 3 bases and 5 bases, in that order; junction bases with no gene match: 7. CDR3 sequence (DNA): TGTGCCAGCAGCTTGGGTTTGACTAGCGGGCACAATGAGCAGTTCTTC. Amino acids: CASSLGLTSGHNEQFF.

The chain is built from TRBV7-7 and TRBJ2-2, with D maybe TRBD2 (5 bases). Trimming left V 1 base short and J 0 bases short, with 9 bases between. The CDR3 is 16 residues long. CDR1 is SSHAT, CDR2 FNYEAQ, per germline (reference sequence). The CDR3 reads CASSLVGAANTGELFF. The CDR3 bases are TGTGCCAGCAGCTTAGTCGGAGCGGCGAACACCGGGGAGCTGTTTTTT.

The V and J genes are TRBV6-6 and TRBJ1-5, with D possibly TRBD1 on 6 matching bases. Germline assignment: CDR1 MNHNY and CDR2 SVGAGI (reference sequence). V lost 4 bases and J lost 1, with 11 bases in between. This CDR3 spans 15 amino acids. The CDR3 reads CASSSEGGSNQPQHF. CDR3 coding DNA: TGTGCCAGCAGTTCAGAGGGGGGGAGCAATCAGCCCCAGCATTTT.

V is TRBV4-2 and J is TRBJ2-1, with D unclear. The CDR3 totals 13 residues. Germline V gene data show CDR1 as LGHNA and CDR2 as YNFKEQ. V dropped 0 bases and J dropped 6 bases, with 6 bases sitting between them. The CDR3 DNA sequence: TGTGCCAGCAGCCAAGAAGCCTTCAATGAGCAGTTCTTC. Its translation: CASSQEAFNEQFF.